This is a list of T cell receptor beta chains from one sample in a study of CD8+ T cells in alopecia areata. Here immunoSEQ multiplex PCR was the method, and the copy in TCRdb shows in-frame clones only, minus some. The sample yields a few hundred thousand clones, less than 45% seen once. The source was CD4+ T cells sorted from blood, collected at roughly week 30, from a patient treated with tofacitinib. The source is a human donor with alopecia areata. CDR3s include the opening cysteine and the closing phenylalanine or tryptophan. Each record gives: clone size, J gene, D gene, V gene, CDR3 protein, CDR3 DNA. A D gene is named only where the DNA matches it firmly. Clone size is given for some rows only: seen once, a few or many times, or a class if the clone is expanded.

few,TRBJ1-2,-,TRBV4-1,CASRPPNSLPDYGYTF,TGCGCCAGCAGACCCCCGAATTCACTTCCTGACTATGGCTACACCTTC
-,TRBJ2-7,-,TRBV18,CASSPKYEQYF,TGTGCCAGCTCACCGAAATACGAGCAGTACTTC
-,TRBJ1-1,-,TRBV25-1,CASSEHGWRNTEAFF,TGTGCCAGCAGTGAGCATGGGTGGAGAAACACTGAAGCTTTCTTT
-,TRBJ1-2,TRBD1,TRBV30,CAWSRNRGGSGGYTF,TGTGCCTGGAGTCGAAATCGAGGGGGCTCGGGCGGCTACACCTTC
few,TRBJ1-5,-,TRBV30,CAWSVGGRGYQPQHF,TGTGCCTGGAGTGTCGGTGGCAGGGGTTACCAGCCCCAGCATTTT
few,TRBJ2-3,TRBD2,TRBV15,CATSLTSGYTDTQYF,TGTGCCACCTCGCTCACTAGCGGATACACAGATACGCAGTATTTT
-,TRBJ2-1,-,TRBV4-1,CASSQDSRFNEQFF,TGCGCCAGCAGCCAAGATTCGCGGTTCAATGAGCAGTTCTTC
-,TRBJ2-7,-,TRBV2,CANRPNQPSEQYF,TGTGCCAACCGCCCCAACCAACCGAGCGAGCAGTACTTC
-,TRBJ2-3,-,TRBV5-1,CASSASTDTQYF,TGCGCCAGCAGCGCAAGCACAGATACGCAGTATTTT
many,TRBJ2-1,TRBD1,TRBV7-9,CASSIPGQGAHEQFF,TGTGCCAGCAGCATACCGGGACAGGGGGCGCATGAGCAGTTCTTC
many,TRBJ2-4,TRBD2,TRBV4-2,CASSRALLSGGQDIQYF,TGTGCCAGCAGCCGGGCACTACTAAGCGGGGGTCAGGACATTCAGTACTTC
-,TRBJ1-2,-,TRBV18,CASSPATGTAHGYTF,TGTGCCAGCTCACCTGCAACTGGGACGGCTCATGGCTACACCTTC
-,TRBJ2-3,-,TRBV5-1,CASSPGATDTQYF,TGCGCCAGCAGCCCAGGGGCTACAGATACGCAGTATTTT